This T cell receptor (beta chain) was identified in a study of CD8 T cells in Susac syndrome (dated by TCRdb to between 2017 and 2020). Some background on the complete study: Of the Susac syndrome patients who were sequenced, roughly 8 were in clinical remission while five or six had clinically active disease. At blood withdrawal, Susac syndrome patients were either therapy-naive, taking corticosteroids (in some cases with IVIg as well), or taking IVIg alone. Repertoire sequencing was used to test whether CD8+ T cell activation and differentiation in Susac syndrome was antigen driven.

Points the paper makes about the study in general: The number of individuals in the TCR sequencing and HLA analysis was recognized as being relatively small. No clonal expansion was detected in the CD4+ T cell repertoire of Susac syndrome patients.

Details on this clonotype: Its antigen is unknown. No base quality information exists; no much larger clone differs at one position.

RNA was extracted using the RNeasy kit, and roughly 0.5 to 1 microgram was reverse transcribed with random hexamers. The immunoSEQ multiplex PCR assay, which covers 54 Vbeta and 13 Jbeta segments, was used to amplify TCR beta CDR3 regions. To correct PCR amplification bias, a synthetic template baseline was used for both primer optimization and computational correction. For the original study's pipeline: Reads were assigned to V, D and J genes according to IMGT and analyzed in immunoSEQ Analyzer, with only productive sequences retained. Clonality was computed as one minus Shannon entropy normalized by log2 of the number of productive unique sequences. For each patient and control, public and private clones were evaluated within the 100 most prevalent clones. Clones were defined as Susac-specific if absent from the healthy and MS cohorts, from some 1,000 published viral clones and from other ImmuneACCESS disease sequences. TCRdb itself trimmed the public reads at Q25 with fastp, ran MiXCR and retained productive beta chains. Rows merge per CDR3 protein into single entries with the most common DNA and genes. These V and J calls derive from TCRdb rather than the authors' analysis. The sample records 100,000 or so distinct CDR3 sequences, around 94% of which are singletons. The ten largest account for around 0.33% of the sample.

High-throughput TCR beta sequencing profiled peripheral blood CD8+ and CD4+ T cells from healthy donors, Susac syndrome patients and multiple sclerosis patients. The Susac syndrome patients fulfilled recently defined diagnostic criteria for either definite or probable disease. Bulk CD8+ and CD4+ T cells were purified by magnetic negative isolation, whereas CD8+ TEMRA cells were enriched by FACS. Blood was drawn into EDTA tubes, processed within 24 hours, and PBMCs were isolated by density gradient centrifugation. PBMCs intended for TCR sequencing were cryopreserved in liquid nitrogen and were subsequently thawed in a 37 degrees C water bath. A purity of at least 90% was achieved for sorted or isolated CD4+, CD8+ and CD8+ TEMRA cells. This clonotype was obtained from a human donor with Susac syndrome. Sequencing was performed on CD4+ T cells from PBMCs.

DNA sequence: TGTGCCTGCTCATCTGGAAACACCATATATTTT. Its protein is CACSSGNTIYF. This sequence uses TRBV30 and TRBJ1-3, with the D gene not confidently named. From the germline V gene (reference sequence), CDR1 is GTSNPN and CDR2 is SVGIG. Measured from the cysteine to the phenylalanine, the CDR3 is 11 residues long. Only CDR3 DNA remains: 33 bases, in frame from the first base. V loses 6 bases of germline sequence and J loses 1 base, and the interval between the two ends is 4 bases.